Listed below are T cell receptor beta chains from one sample, sequenced in a study of early T cells in non-severe SARS-CoV-2 infection. TCRdb independently ran MiXCR on the 5' RACE reads; one entry per CDR3 protein. The repertoire holds tens of thousands of distinct CDR3 sequences, 7% to 10% seen once, with around 4.2% in the top ten. Sequenced material: whole blood. All receptors derive from an adult who was a healthcare worker with PCR-confirmed SARS-CoV-2 infection or an uninfected control (not recorded which). The CDR3 runs from the conserved cysteine through the conserved F or W. A D gene is named only where the DNA matches it firmly. The size field is filled for only some rows; it gives once, few, many or a size class.

CDR3nt: TGCGCCAGCAGCCGGGGGACAGGGGGCGCAGATACGCAGTATTTT
CDR3aa: CASSRGTGGADTQYF
abundance: -
d_gene: TRBD1
j_gene: TRBJ2-3
v_gene: TRBV4-3

CDR3nt: TGTGCCAGTAGTATGAGACCGGGACTAGCGTCCTACAATGAGCAGTTCTTC
CDR3aa: CASSMRPGLASYNEQFF
abundance: -
d_gene: TRBD2
j_gene: TRBJ2-1
v_gene: TRBV19

CDR3nt: TGCAGTGCTAGGGACAATGAGCAGTTCTTC
CDR3aa: CSARDNEQFF
abundance: many
d_gene: -
j_gene: TRBJ2-1
v_gene: TRBV20-1

CDR3nt: TGTGCCAGCAGCTTTGGCACCAACACCGGGGAGCTGTTTTTT
CDR3aa: CASSFGTNTGELFF
abundance: many
d_gene: -
j_gene: TRBJ2-2
v_gene: TRBV5-4

CDR3nt: TGTGCCAGCAGGTTAAAGGGTGAGCAGTTCTTC
CDR3aa: CASRLKGEQFF
abundance: -
d_gene: -
j_gene: TRBJ2-1
v_gene: TRBV7-9

CDR3nt: TGTGCCAGCAGCTTAGTTTTATATGGCTACACCTTC
CDR3aa: CASSLVLYGYTF
abundance: many
d_gene: -
j_gene: TRBJ1-2
v_gene: TRBV7-9

CDR3nt: TGCAGCGTTGGTAGGGAAACTGAAGCTTTCTTT
CDR3aa: CSVGRETEAFF
abundance: few
d_gene: -
j_gene: TRBJ1-1
v_gene: TRBV29-1

CDR3nt: TGCGCCAGCAGCCAATTACCGGGACTAGCCTACAATGAGCAGTTCTTC
CDR3aa: CASSQLPGLAYNEQFF
abundance: -
d_gene: TRBD2
j_gene: TRBJ2-1
v_gene: TRBV4-1

CDR3nt: TGCAGCGCCCTGACAGGGGGGGCCTACGAGCAGTACTTC
CDR3aa: CSALTGGAYEQYF
abundance: -
d_gene: TRBD1
j_gene: TRBJ2-7
v_gene: TRBV29-1

CDR3nt: TGCAGTGCTAGACTGGGGGGGCCATATTCACCCCTCCACTTT
CDR3aa: CSARLGGPYSPLHF
abundance: many
d_gene: -
j_gene: TRBJ1-6
v_gene: TRBV20-1

CDR3nt: TGTGCCAGCCCCGGGGGGCGGACACCCTTATACAATGAGCAGTTCTTC
CDR3aa: CASPGGRTPLYNEQFF
abundance: many
d_gene: -
j_gene: TRBJ2-1
v_gene: TRBV6-2/TRBV6-3

CDR3nt: TGTGCCAGCAGCCCCGTTAACACCGGGGAGCTGTTTTTT
CDR3aa: CASSPVNTGELFF
abundance: many
d_gene: -
j_gene: TRBJ2-2
v_gene: TRBV7-2

CDR3nt: TGTGCCAGCAGCAGTGGGACAGGGGGTGCTACGCAGTATTTT
CDR3aa: CASSSGTGGATQYF
abundance: -
d_gene: TRBD1
j_gene: TRBJ2-3
v_gene: TRBV6-2/TRBV6-3

CDR3nt: TGTGCCAGCAGTTACTCCGGGACAGGGGGCCTTAATTCACCCCTCCACTTT
CDR3aa: CASSYSGTGGLNSPLHF
abundance: many
d_gene: TRBD1
j_gene: TRBJ1-6
v_gene: TRBV6-5

CDR3nt: TGTGCCAGCAGCTTAGGGGTCAATTCACCCCTCCACTTT
CDR3aa: CASSLGVNSPLHF
abundance: many
d_gene: -
j_gene: TRBJ1-6
v_gene: TRBV7-2

CDR3nt: TGTGCCAGCAGGGGCCCCGGGCTAGCTCGCGAGCAGTACTTC
CDR3aa: CASRGPGLAREQYF
abundance: many
d_gene: -
j_gene: TRBJ2-7
v_gene: TRBV2

CDR3nt: TGTGCCAGCATGCCGACTAGCGGAGGGTCAGATACGCAGTATTTT
CDR3aa: CASMPTSGGSDTQYF
abundance: many
d_gene: TRBD2
j_gene: TRBJ2-3
v_gene: TRBV2

CDR3nt: TGCAGCGTCATAGTTGGGGGCACCGGGGAGCTGTTTTTT
CDR3aa: CSVIVGGTGELFF
abundance: many
d_gene: -
j_gene: TRBJ2-2
v_gene: TRBV29-1

CDR3nt: TGCAGTGCTAGTCGACAGGGGAGGGTCTATGGCTACACCTTC
CDR3aa: CSASRQGRVYGYTF
abundance: many
d_gene: TRBD1
j_gene: TRBJ1-2
v_gene: TRBV20-1

CDR3nt: TGCGCCAGCAGCTCCGGACACGGGCAGGAAAAACTGTTTTTT
CDR3aa: CASSSGHGQEKLFF
abundance: -
d_gene: -
j_gene: TRBJ1-4
v_gene: TRBV5-1

CDR3nt: TGTGCCACCCAACCCCAGACCTTGCGCACTGAAGCTTTCTTT
CDR3aa: CATQPQTLRTEAFF
abundance: -
d_gene: -
j_gene: TRBJ1-1
v_gene: TRBV10-3

CDR3nt: TGCAGTGCTAGCGGCGGGGGCTCCTACGAGCAGTACTTC
CDR3aa: CSASGGGSYEQYF
abundance: -
d_gene: TRBD2
j_gene: TRBJ2-7
v_gene: TRBV20-1

CDR3nt: TGTGCCAGCAGCTTTTTTAGCGGGAGGTGGTACGAGCAGTACTTC
CDR3aa: CASSFFSGRWYEQYF
abundance: few
d_gene: TRBD2
j_gene: TRBJ2-7
v_gene: TRBV7-2

CDR3nt: TGTGCCAGCTTCTACCACAGGGGAAGGCCCTATTTAAGCAATCAGCCCCAGCATTTT
CDR3aa: CASFYHRGRPYLSNQPQHF
abundance: many
d_gene: TRBD1
j_gene: TRBJ1-5
v_gene: TRBV9

CDR3nt: TGTGCCAGCAGACCAAGGGACAGGGGCACCTACGAGCAGTACTTC
CDR3aa: CASRPRDRGTYEQYF
abundance: -
d_gene: TRBD1
j_gene: TRBJ2-7
v_gene: TRBV5-4

CDR3nt: TGTGCCAGCAGCTCAAACAGGGGAAACACCGGGGAGCTGTTTTTT
CDR3aa: CASSSNRGNTGELFF
abundance: many
d_gene: TRBD1
j_gene: TRBJ2-2
v_gene: TRBV5-4

CDR3nt: TGTGCCAGCAGAAATAGCGGGAGCGGGAAGGAGACCCAGTACTTC
CDR3aa: CASRNSGSGKETQYF
abundance: many
d_gene: TRBD2
j_gene: TRBJ2-5
v_gene: TRBV6-6

CDR3nt: TGCGCCAGCAGCTTGGTAGTAGGGGTTGAAGCTTTCTTT
CDR3aa: CASSLVVGVEAFF
abundance: many
d_gene: -
j_gene: TRBJ1-1
v_gene: TRBV5-1

CDR3nt: TGCAGTGCTGTCCTGGGACAGTATTCCACTGAAGCTTTCTTT
CDR3aa: CSAVLGQYSTEAFF
abundance: -
d_gene: TRBD1
j_gene: TRBJ1-1
v_gene: TRBV20-1

CDR3nt: TGTGCCAGCTCACCAAACAGCCCACTCTACAATGAGCAGTTCTTC
CDR3aa: CASSPNSPLYNEQFF
abundance: -
d_gene: -
j_gene: TRBJ2-1
v_gene: TRBV18

CDR3nt: TGCGCCAGCAGCCCGGGACAGCAGGCAGATACGCAGTATTTT
CDR3aa: CASSPGQQADTQYF
abundance: many
d_gene: TRBD1
j_gene: TRBJ2-3
v_gene: TRBV5-1

CDR3nt: TGTGCCAGCAGCCGCTCTAGCGATAGCCGGGAGACCCAGTACTTC
CDR3aa: CASSRSSDSRETQYF
abundance: many
d_gene: -
j_gene: TRBJ2-5
v_gene: TRBV7-2

CDR3nt: TGTGCCAGCGACTCGGCGGGAGGAGGAAAGGGGTCCTACAATGAGCAGTTCTTC
CDR3aa: CASDSAGGGKGSYNEQFF
abundance: many
d_gene: TRBD2
j_gene: TRBJ2-1
v_gene: TRBV30

CDR3nt: TGTGCCACCAGTGAACCCGGACTCGGCAGGGACAATGAGCAGTTCTTC
CDR3aa: CATSEPGLGRDNEQFF
abundance: many
d_gene: -
j_gene: TRBJ2-1
v_gene: TRBV24-1

CDR3nt: TGTGCCAGCAGCACCCAGGGGGCGTTAGTGCCTGAGCAGTTCTTC
CDR3aa: CASSTQGALVPEQFF
abundance: few
d_gene: TRBD1
j_gene: TRBJ2-1
v_gene: TRBV7-2

CDR3nt: TGTGCCAGCAGCGTAGAACACAGCACAGATACGCAGTATTTT
CDR3aa: CASSVEHSTDTQYF
abundance: many
d_gene: -
j_gene: TRBJ2-3
v_gene: TRBV9

CDR3nt: TGTGCCAGCAGCTATTTCAGGGTTAGCTACGAGCAGTACTTC
CDR3aa: CASSYFRVSYEQYF
abundance: many
d_gene: -
j_gene: TRBJ2-7
v_gene: TRBV7-8

CDR3nt: TGCAGTGCTAGATTTAGCGGGAGGGTAAAGGTCCGGGATGAGCAGTTCTTC
CDR3aa: CSARFSGRVKVRDEQFF
abundance: many
d_gene: TRBD2
j_gene: TRBJ2-1
v_gene: TRBV20-1

CDR3nt: TGTGCCAGCAGCTTAGATGCCAGGACCTACAATGAGCAGTTCTTC
CDR3aa: CASSLDARTYNEQFF
abundance: many
d_gene: -
j_gene: TRBJ2-1
v_gene: TRBV7-2

CDR3nt: TGTGCCAGCACCTGGGACCAGAACACCGGGGAGCTGTTTTTT
CDR3aa: CASTWDQNTGELFF
abundance: few
d_gene: -
j_gene: TRBJ2-2
v_gene: TRBV9

CDR3nt: TGTGCCAGCAGTTACCTAGCGGACTCCTACGAGCAGTACTTC
CDR3aa: CASSYLADSYEQYF
abundance: many
d_gene: TRBD2
j_gene: TRBJ2-7
v_gene: TRBV6-2/TRBV6-3

CDR3nt: TGTGCCAGCACTACGTGGGACAGAGCCTCCACCATATATTTT
CDR3aa: CASTTWDRASTIYF
abundance: many
d_gene: TRBD1
j_gene: TRBJ1-3
v_gene: TRBV6-5

CDR3nt: TGTGCCAGCAGCCGGGACCCTAGAAGCTATGGCTACACCTTC
CDR3aa: CASSRDPRSYGYTF
abundance: many
d_gene: -
j_gene: TRBJ1-2
v_gene: TRBV7-2

CDR3nt: TGTGCCAGCAGTTTACCGGGAAATCAGCCCCAGCATTTT
CDR3aa: CASSLPGNQPQHF
abundance: many
d_gene: -
j_gene: TRBJ1-5
v_gene: TRBV28